The rows below give T cell receptor beta chains drawn from one sample of a study of blood T cell repertoires in COVID-19. Method: immunoSEQ multiplex PCR; TCRdb's copy keeps in-frame clones and lacks some. The sample has nearly 250,000 clones; around 88% are singletons. The specimen was PBMCs or T cells enriched from blood (not recorded which). These receptors were obtained from a woman between 50 and 59 years old who had recovered from COVID-19. The CDR3 runs from the conserved cysteine through the conserved F or W. The D gene is left open where the match is weak. Expanded clones are given a class, and other clones once, few, many or no size at all.

j_call	d_call	v_call	clone_size	cdr3_nt	cdr3_aa
TRBJ1-5	TRBD1	TRBV28	NA	TGTGCCAGCAGCACCGACAGGGGGAAACAGCCCCAGCATTTT	CASSTDRGKQPQHF
TRBJ2-7	TRBD2	TRBV19	NA	TGTGCCAGTAGTACTGTAGCGGGGGAGTCCTACGAGCAGTACTTC	CASSTVAGESYEQYF
TRBJ1-2	NA	TRBV28	once	TGTGCCAGCAGTGAAGGGGGTTTCGACTATGGCTACACCTTC	CASSEGGFDYGYTF
TRBJ2-1	TRBD2	TRBV7-9	NA	TGTGCCAGCAGTCCATTAGCGGGAGGGTACAATGAGCAGTTCTTC	CASSPLAGGYNEQFF
TRBJ1-4	TRBD1	TRBV15	NA	TGTGCCACCAGCGGACAGGGGGGCCTTAATGAAAAACTGTTTTTT	CATSGQGGLNEKLFF
TRBJ2-5	NA	TRBV6-5	once	TGTGCCAGCAGTCTTAGGGTAGCGGACCCCCTGAACTTC	CASSLRVADPLNF
TRBJ1-1	NA	TRBV9	NA	TGTGCCAGCAGCGGGGGCAGTGAAGCTTTCTTT	CASSGGSEAFF
TRBJ2-1	NA	TRBV11-2	NA	TGTGCCAGCAGCATCGGACAATACAATGAGCAGTTCTTC	CASSIGQYNEQFF
TRBJ2-1	TRBD2	TRBV29-1	once	TGCACCGTAGCGGGGGTCTACAATGAGCAGTTCTTC	CTVAGVYNEQFF
TRBJ1-3	NA	TRBV14	once	TGTGCCAGCAGCCGAGGTGGACACCGCGACTCTGGAAACACCATATATTTT	CASSRGGHRDSGNTIYF
TRBJ2-3	NA	TRBV19	few	TGTGCCAGTACCCCCCAGGCAGGCCCAGATACGCAGTATTTT	CASTPQAGPDTQYF
TRBJ2-1	NA	TRBV5-4	NA	TGTGCCAGCAGCTCGGGAGGCGGGGGCTACGACAATGAGCAGTTCTTC	CASSSGGGGYDNEQFF
TRBJ1-3	NA	TRBV13	NA	TGTGCCAGCAGCTTAATAACCCGTCGGGGTTGGAGCTCTGGAAACACCATATATTTT	CASSLITRRGWSSGNTIYF
TRBJ2-3	NA	TRBV2	NA	TGTGCCAGCAGTGACGCGCAGGGGACAGATACGCAGTATTTT	CASSDAQGTDTQYF
TRBJ1-1	NA	TRBV6-5	NA	TGTGCCAGCAGTTACACCAGTGCCCTGAACACTGAAGCTTTCTTT	CASSYTSALNTEAFF
TRBJ1-2	TRBD1	TRBV5-1	once	TGCGCCAGCAGCCAGGGACAGGGCTACTATGGCTACACCTTC	CASSQGQGYYGYTF
TRBJ2-7	TRBD1	TRBV19	NA	TGTGCCAGTAGTCCCGACAGGGCCCTAAACGAGCAGTACTTC	CASSPDRALNEQYF
TRBJ1-1	NA	TRBV2	once	TGTGCCAGCAGTGCCCGGGTAGGGAGTTCGGTCACTGAAGCTTTCTTT	CASSARVGSSVTEAFF
TRBJ1-2	NA	TRBV7-9	NA	TGTGCCAGCAGCTTAGCGGCAACAGTCTATGGCTACACCTTC	CASSLAATVYGYTF
TRBJ2-1	NA	TRBV9	many	TGTGCCAGCAGCTCAGCGAGTACTAGTGTCAATGAGCAGTTCTTC	CASSSASTSVNEQFF
TRBJ1-2	NA	TRBV6-5	NA	TGTGCCAGCAGCACCGCAGGCCGTGGCTACACCTTC	CASSTAGRGYTF
TRBJ2-5	TRBD2	TRBV29-1	once	TGCAGCGTTGTGGGACTAGCGGGATGGCAAGAGACCCAGTACTTC	CSVVGLAGWQETQYF
TRBJ2-1	TRBD2	TRBV7-9	NA	TGTGCCAGCAGCCCCGCCTTCTTACTAGCGCGGGAATTTTACAATGAGCAGTTCTTC	CASSPAFLLAREFYNEQFF
TRBJ1-3	NA	TRBV4-3	NA	TGCGCCAGCAGCCAAGATCTCGGCAGGGCGGGAGGAAACACCATATATTTT	CASSQDLGRAGGNTIYF
TRBJ2-2	TRBD1	TRBV28	NA	TGTGCCAGCAGTTTACAGGGGGCGAAGGAGCTGTTTTTT	CASSLQGAKELFF
TRBJ2-4	TRBD2	TRBV28	NA	TGTGCCAGCAGTTTAGCCGGACTAGCGGGAGCCAAAAACATTCAGTACTTC	CASSLAGLAGAKNIQYF
TRBJ1-6	NA	TRBV7-9	NA	TGTGCCAGCAGCCTCCATGGAGCGGGATCTAATTCACCCCTCCACTTT	CASSLHGAGSNSPLHF
TRBJ2-7	TRBD1	TRBV19	NA	TGTGCCAGTGCAACCTATACAGGGGTTAACCCCTACGAGCAGTACTTC	CASATYTGVNPYEQYF
TRBJ2-7	NA	TRBV18	NA	TGTGCCAGCTCACCAAACGGGTCCAGCGGCGAGCAGTACTTC	CASSPNGSSGEQYF